The rows below give T cell receptor beta chains drawn from one sample of a study of response to subunit inactivated influenza vaccine. From the RT-PCR reads, TCRdb called clonotypes with MiXCR, one entry per CDR3 protein. The sample consists of hundreds of thousands of distinct CDR3 sequences, 10% to 15% of them appearing once. Sequenced here: non-naive T cells sorted from PBMCs, sampled 14 to 15 days before vaccination. The receptors derive from a man aged 50-59 years who received an inactivated influenza vaccine. Both conserved end residues are trimmed from each CDR3.

cdr3_aa v_call
SVVGQGVWTDTQY TRBV29-1
SVEDLAGYSGNTIY TRBV29-1
ASRVGVGIYEQY TRBV6-1
ASGDRKLSVSSYEQY TRBV11-2
ASSLDGFYEQY TRBV5-5
ASSEDYRLVAF TRBV27
ASSQDLDRGISGSGANVLT TRBV4-1
ASSKGLSGANVLT TRBV6-1
ASGTGATDTQY TRBV7-2
ASSSTGSGRANTEAF TRBV11-2
SVAIGSTEAF TRBV29-1
ASRKGEDFYNEQF TRBV7-8
ASSLTRAADTQY TRBV7-2
ASSLLANTGELF TRBV6-5
ASSPLGPGTTEQY TRBV27
AISGLAGGIGTEQF TRBV10-3
SAPDSGRTYEQY TRBV20-1
ASSLPQGAEQY TRBV5-1
SVTQGGFQETQY TRBV29-1
SASPGTGNNEQF TRBV20-1